This record looks at one TCR beta chain sequence and its context. While infection was still active, Seattle patients were enrolled and then followed longitudinally. V lost 4 bases and J lost 12; bases outside the gene matches: 7. The CDR3 runs 12 residues. CDR1 is GTSNPN, CDR2 SVGIG, per germline (reference sequence). This specimen belongs to a study of blood T cell repertoires in COVID-19. The assay was immunoSEQ multiplex PCR, and TCRdb's table has in-frame clones only and misses some. The sample has around 480,000 clones; 70% to 90% are singletons. Sequenced sample: peripheral blood. The sequence derives from a woman aged 50 to 65 with COVID-19, enrolled during active disease. The J gene is TRBJ2-1, the V gene TRBV30; 9 nucleotides align to TRBD1. The CDR3 DNA reads TGTGCCTGGACGGGACAGGGAGGGCGGCAGTTCTTC. Its translation is CAWTGQGGRQFF.